This T cell receptor (beta chain) was recorded in a study of CD8 T cells in ankylosing spondylitis. Findings and limits, study-wide: It appeared that ankylosing spondylitis blood was characterized by a TCR beta motif of about 8 highly homologous variants.

MiXCR, run by TCRdb on the 5' RACE reads, gives a single entry per CDR3 protein. Of 500,000 to 650,000 distinct CDR3 sequences in the sample, approximately 5% are singletons; the top ten hold roughly 3.5%. Germline V gives CDR1 SNHLY, CDR2 FYNNEI. The CDR3 length is 13 residues. Trimming took off 5 bases at V and 12 bases at J, with 19 bases between the two ends. This clonotype was recorded at least ten times. Its antigen is still unknown. V gene TRBV2 combines with J gene TRBJ1-2; D gene ambiguous. This TCR derives from a male donor with ankylosing spondylitis. Sequencing input: blood, either unsorted or a sorted T cell fraction (not recorded which). The CDR3, as DNA: TGTGCCAGCAGTTCCGACCTATTGACGGCACACACCTTC. The encoded protein is CASSSDLLTAHTF.